This T cell receptor (beta chain) is from a study of cytomegalovirus exposure and HLA in healthy donors. Looking at the study overall: The 100 to 150 validation repertoires used the same platform as the 666 first-cohort repertoires, a later analysis reported. Whole-study findings and limits: The majority of TCR sequences were rare, yet some public TCRs appeared in many donors. According to the study, 160 or so TCR beta chains were cytomegalovirus-associated. Reports described diagnosis of cytomegalovirus status by the classifier as highly specific and sensitive.

As concerns this clone: Its antigen is unknown.

Germline V lookup: CDR1 MGHDK, CDR2 SYGVNS. V lost 6 bases, J lost 4 bases, and 17 bases stayed unmatched. CDR3 length equals 18 residues. Some clones are missing from TCRdb's copy, which holds only in-frame ones; the method was immunoSEQ multiplex PCR. Here the sample spans over 200,000 clones, less than 95% being singletons. The receptor comes from a woman aged 25 to 45 in good health and CMV-seronegative. The sample was PBMCs. The chain combines TRBV25-1 with TRBJ2-7; TRBD2 agrees at 11 bases. In nucleotides, the CDR3 is TGTGCCAGCAGCCCAGGGCTAGCGGGAGGCACTCGCGGTTACGAGCAGTACTTC. It codes for CASSPGLAGGTRGYEQYF.